This TCR beta chain stems from a study of CD8 T cells in ankylosing spondylitis. This clonotype came up many times. Its antigen remains unknown. General observations from the study: Made up of eight highly homologous variants, a TCR beta motif appeared characteristic of ankylosing spondylitis blood. Significant enrichment of disease-linked clones was reported in matched ankylosing spondylitis synovial fluid.

V was clipped by 0 bases and J by 0 bases, with 4 bases between them. The CDR3 is 14 residues long. Researchers built TCR beta libraries using quantitative 5'-RACE with molecular barcodes. In TCRdb, the 5' RACE reads were re-called with MiXCR into one record per CDR3 protein. The top ten clones hold about 44% of a sample with about 220,000 distinct CDR3 sequences, around 17% of them seen once. The chain joins TRBV12-3 or TRBV12-4 to TRBJ2-3; D gene uncertain. The receptor was isolated from a male donor with ankylosing spondylitis. What was sequenced was blood, either unsorted or a sorted T cell fraction (not recorded which). CDR3 residues: CASSLAGSTDTQYF. The CDR3 coding sequence is TGTGCCAGCAGTTTAGCGGGGAGCACAGATACGCAGTATTTT.